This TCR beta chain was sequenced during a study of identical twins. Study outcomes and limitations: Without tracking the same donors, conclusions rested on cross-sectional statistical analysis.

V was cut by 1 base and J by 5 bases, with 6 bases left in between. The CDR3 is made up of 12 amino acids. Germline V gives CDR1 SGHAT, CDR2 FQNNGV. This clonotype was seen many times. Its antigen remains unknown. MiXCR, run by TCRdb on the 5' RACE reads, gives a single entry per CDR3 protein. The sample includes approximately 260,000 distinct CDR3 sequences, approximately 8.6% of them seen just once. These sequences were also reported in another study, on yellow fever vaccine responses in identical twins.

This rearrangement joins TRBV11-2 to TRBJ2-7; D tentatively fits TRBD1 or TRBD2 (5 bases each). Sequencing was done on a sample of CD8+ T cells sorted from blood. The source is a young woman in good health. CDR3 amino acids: CASSLVGDEQYF. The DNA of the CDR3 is TGTGCCAGCAGCTTAGTGGGGGACGAGCAGTACTTC.